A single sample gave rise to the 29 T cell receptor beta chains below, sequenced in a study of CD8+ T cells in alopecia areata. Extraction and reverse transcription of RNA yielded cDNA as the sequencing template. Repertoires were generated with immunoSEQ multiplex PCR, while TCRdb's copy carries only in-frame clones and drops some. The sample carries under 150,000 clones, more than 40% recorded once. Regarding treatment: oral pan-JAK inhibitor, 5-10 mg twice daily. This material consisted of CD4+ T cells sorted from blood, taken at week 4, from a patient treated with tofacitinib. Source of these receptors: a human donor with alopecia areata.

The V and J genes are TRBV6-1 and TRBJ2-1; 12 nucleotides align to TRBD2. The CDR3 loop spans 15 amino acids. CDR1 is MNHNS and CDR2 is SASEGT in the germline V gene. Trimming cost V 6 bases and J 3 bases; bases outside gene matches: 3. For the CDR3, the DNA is TGTGCCAGCAGGGAGACTAGCGGGAGCTACAATGAGCAGTTCTTC. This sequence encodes CASRETSGSYNEQFF.

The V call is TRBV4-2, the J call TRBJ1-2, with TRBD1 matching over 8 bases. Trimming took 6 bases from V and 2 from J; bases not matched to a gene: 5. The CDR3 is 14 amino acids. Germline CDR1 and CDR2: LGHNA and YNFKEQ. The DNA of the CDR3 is TGTGCCAGCAGGAAGACAGGGGCAAACTATGGCTACACCTTC. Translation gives CASRKTGANYGYTF.

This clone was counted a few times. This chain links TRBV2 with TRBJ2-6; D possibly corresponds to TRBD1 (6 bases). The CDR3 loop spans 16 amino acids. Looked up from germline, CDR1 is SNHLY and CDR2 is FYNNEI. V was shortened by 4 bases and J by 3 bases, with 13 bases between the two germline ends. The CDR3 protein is CASSGLTGNGANVLTF. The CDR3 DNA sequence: TGTGCCAGCAGTGGGCTTACAGGGAATGGGGCCAACGTCCTGACTTTC.

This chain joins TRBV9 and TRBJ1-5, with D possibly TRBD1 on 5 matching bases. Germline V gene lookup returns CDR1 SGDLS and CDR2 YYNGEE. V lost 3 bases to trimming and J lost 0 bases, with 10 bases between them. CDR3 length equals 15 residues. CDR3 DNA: TGTGCCAGCAGCGCGGACGGGGCTAGCAATCAGCCCCAGCATTTT. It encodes CASSADGASNQPQHF. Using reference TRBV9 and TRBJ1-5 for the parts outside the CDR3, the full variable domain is DSGVTQTPKHLITATGQRVTLRCSPRSGDLSVYWYQQSLDQGLQFLIQYYNGEERAKGNILERFSAQQFPDLHSELNLSSLELGDSALYFCASSADGASNQPQHFGDGTRLSIL.

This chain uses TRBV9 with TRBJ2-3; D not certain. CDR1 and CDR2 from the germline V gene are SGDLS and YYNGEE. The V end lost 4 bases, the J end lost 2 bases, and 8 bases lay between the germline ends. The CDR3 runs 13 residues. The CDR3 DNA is TGTGCCAGCAGCATGGGATTCACAGATACGCAGTATTTT. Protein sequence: CASSMGFTDTQYF. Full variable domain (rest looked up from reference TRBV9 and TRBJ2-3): DSGVTQTPKHLITATGQRVTLRCSPRSGDLSVYWYQQSLDQGLQFLIQYYNGEERAKGNILERFSAQQFPDLHSELNLSSLELGDSALYFCASSMGFTDTQYFGPGTRLTVL.

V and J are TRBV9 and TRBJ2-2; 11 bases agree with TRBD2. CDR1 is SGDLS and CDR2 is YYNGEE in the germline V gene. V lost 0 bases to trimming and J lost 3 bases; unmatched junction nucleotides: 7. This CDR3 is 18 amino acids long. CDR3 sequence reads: CASSVGLAGPGDTGELFF. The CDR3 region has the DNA TGTGCCAGCAGCGTAGGACTAGCGGGGCCGGGAGACACCGGGGAGCTGTTTTTT.

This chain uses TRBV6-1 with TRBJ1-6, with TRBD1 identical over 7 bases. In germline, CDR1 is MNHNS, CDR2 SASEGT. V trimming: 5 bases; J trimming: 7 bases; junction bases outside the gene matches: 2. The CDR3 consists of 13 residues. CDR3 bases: TGTGCCAGCAGTCGGGACAGAAATTCACCCCTCCACTTT. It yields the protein CASSRDRNSPLHF.

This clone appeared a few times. The CDR3 sequence is CASSQVSGRGRGKLFF. CDR3 nucleotide sequence: TGTGCCAGCAGCCAAGTCTCTGGCAGGGGTCGTGGAAAACTGTTTTTT. The rearrangement links TRBV14 to TRBJ1-4; D possibly corresponds to TRBD1 (6 bases). Germline loops: CDR1 SGHDN, CDR2 FVKESK. Trimming left V 1 base short and J 10 bases short, with 19 bases between. The CDR3 consists of 16 residues. Looking up the rest from reference TRBV14 and TRBJ1-4 gives the full variable domain: EAGVTQFPSHSVIEKGQTVTLRCDPISGHDNLYWYRRVMGKEIKFLLHFVKESKQDESGMPNNRFLAERTGGTYSTLKVQPAELEDSGVYFCASSQVSGRGRGKLFFGSGTQLSVL.

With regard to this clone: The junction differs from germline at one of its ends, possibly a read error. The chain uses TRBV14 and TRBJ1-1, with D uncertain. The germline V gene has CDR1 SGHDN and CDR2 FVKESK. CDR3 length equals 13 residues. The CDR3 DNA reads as TGTGCCAGCAGCCAAGATCTAATAGGTAGGCCGATCTTT. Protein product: CASSQDLIGRPIF.

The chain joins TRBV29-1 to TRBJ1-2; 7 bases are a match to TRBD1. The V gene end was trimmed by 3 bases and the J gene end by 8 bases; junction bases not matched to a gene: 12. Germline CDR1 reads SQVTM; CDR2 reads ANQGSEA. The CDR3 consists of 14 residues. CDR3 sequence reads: CSVEILSTGYGYTF. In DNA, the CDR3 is TGCAGCGTTGAGATTTTGTCGACAGGGTACGGCTACACCTTC.

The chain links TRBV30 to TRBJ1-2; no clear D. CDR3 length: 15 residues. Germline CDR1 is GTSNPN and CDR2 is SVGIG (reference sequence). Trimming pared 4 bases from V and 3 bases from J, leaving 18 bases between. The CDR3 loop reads CAWTRRDKGDYGYTF. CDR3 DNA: TGTGCCTGGACCCGACGCGACAAGGGTGACTATGGCTACACCTTC.

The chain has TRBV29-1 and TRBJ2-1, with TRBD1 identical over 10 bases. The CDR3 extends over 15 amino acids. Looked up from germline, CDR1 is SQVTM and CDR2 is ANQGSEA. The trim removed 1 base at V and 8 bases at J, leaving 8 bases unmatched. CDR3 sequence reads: CSVEGARDRGYEQFF. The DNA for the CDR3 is TGCAGCGTTGAAGGCGCCCGGGACAGGGGATATGAGCAGTTCTTC.

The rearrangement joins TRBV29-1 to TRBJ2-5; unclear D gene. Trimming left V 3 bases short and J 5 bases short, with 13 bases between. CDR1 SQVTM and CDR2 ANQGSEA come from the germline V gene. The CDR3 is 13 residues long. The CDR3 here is CSVEGNPPETQYF. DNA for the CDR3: TGCAGCGTTGAGGGAAACCCCCCTGAGACCCAGTACTTC.

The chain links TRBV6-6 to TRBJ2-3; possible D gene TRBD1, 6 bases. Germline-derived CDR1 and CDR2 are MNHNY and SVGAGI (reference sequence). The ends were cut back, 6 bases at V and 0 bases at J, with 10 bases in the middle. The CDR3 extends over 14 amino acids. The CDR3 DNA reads TGTGCCAGCAGCTATGGACAGAGCACAGATACGCAGTATTTT. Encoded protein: CASSYGQSTDTQYF.

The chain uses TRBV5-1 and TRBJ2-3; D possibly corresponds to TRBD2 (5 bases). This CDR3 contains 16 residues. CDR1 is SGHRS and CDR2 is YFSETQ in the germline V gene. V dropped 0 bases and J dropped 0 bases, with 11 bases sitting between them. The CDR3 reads CASSLVPGTSTDTQYF. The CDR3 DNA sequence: TGCGCCAGCAGCTTGGTTCCGGGAACTAGCACAGATACGCAGTATTTT.

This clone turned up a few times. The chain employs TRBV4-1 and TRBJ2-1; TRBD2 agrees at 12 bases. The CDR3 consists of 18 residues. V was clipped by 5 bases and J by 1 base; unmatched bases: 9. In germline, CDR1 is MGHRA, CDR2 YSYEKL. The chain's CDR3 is CASSEGLAGLLSYNEQFF. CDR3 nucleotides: TGCGCCAGCAGCGAGGGACTAGCGGGTCTACTTTCCTACAATGAGCAGTTCTTC.

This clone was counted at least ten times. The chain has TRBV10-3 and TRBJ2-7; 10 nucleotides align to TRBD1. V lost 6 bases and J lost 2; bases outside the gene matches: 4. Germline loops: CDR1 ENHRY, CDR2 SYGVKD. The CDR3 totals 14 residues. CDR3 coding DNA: TGTGCCATCAGCCTGACAGGGGGCCCCTACGAGCAGTACTTC. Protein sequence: CAISLTGGPYEQYF.

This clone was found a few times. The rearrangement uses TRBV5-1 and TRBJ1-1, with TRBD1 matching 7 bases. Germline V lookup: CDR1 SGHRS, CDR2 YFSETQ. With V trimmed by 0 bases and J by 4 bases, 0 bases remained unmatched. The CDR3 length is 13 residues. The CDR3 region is CASSLEGATEAFF. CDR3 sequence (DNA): TGCGCCAGCAGCTTGGAGGGGGCCACTGAAGCTTTCTTT. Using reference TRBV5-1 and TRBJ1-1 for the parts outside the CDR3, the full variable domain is KAGVTQTPRYLIKTRGQQVTLSCSPISGHRSVSWYQQTPGQGLQFLFEYFSETQRNKGNFPGRFSGRQFSNSRSEMNVSTLELGDSALYLCASSLEGATEAFFGQGTRLTVV.

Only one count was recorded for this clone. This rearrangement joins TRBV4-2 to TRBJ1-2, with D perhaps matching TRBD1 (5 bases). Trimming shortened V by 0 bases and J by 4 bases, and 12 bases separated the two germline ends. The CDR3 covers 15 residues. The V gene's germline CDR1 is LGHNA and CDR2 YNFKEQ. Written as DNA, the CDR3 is TGTGCCAGCAGCCAAGATTGGCGGGGCGCCTATGGCTACACCTTC. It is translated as CASSQDWRGAYGYTF.

This CDR3 is CASARSGANVLTF. The CDR3 nucleotides read TGTGCCAGCGCCAGGTCTGGGGCCAACGTCCTGACTTTC. V gene TRBV30 combines with J gene TRBJ2-6; D gene unclear. The ends were cut back, 8 bases at V and 1 base at J, with 9 bases in the middle. This CDR3 spans 13 amino acids. Germline V gene sequence: CDR1 GTSNPN, CDR2 SVGIG (reference sequence).

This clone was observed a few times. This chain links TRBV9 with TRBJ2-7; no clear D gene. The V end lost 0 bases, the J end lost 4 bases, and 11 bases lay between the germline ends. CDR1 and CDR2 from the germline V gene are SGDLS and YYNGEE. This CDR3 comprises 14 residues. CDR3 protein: CASSVAWGSYEQYF. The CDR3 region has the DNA TGTGCCAGCAGCGTAGCTTGGGGTTCTTACGAGCAGTACTTC.

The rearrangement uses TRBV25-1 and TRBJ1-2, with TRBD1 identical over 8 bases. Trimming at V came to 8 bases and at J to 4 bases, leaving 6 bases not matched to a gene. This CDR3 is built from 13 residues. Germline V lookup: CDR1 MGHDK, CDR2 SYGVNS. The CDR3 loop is CASSRGPAYGYTF. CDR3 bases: TGTGCCAGCTCCAGGGGGCCCGCCTATGGCTACACCTTC.

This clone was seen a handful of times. CDR3: CASSHGTPEPHTQYF. The CDR3 bases are TGTGCCAGCAGCCATGGGACACCGGAGCCTCATACGCAGTATTTT. The rearrangement joins TRBV7-2 to TRBJ2-3, with D perhaps TRBD1 (6 bases). Trimming took 5 bases from V and 7 from J, leaving 19 bases between them. This CDR3 has 15 residues. The germline V gene encodes CDR1 SGHTA and CDR2 FQGNSA.

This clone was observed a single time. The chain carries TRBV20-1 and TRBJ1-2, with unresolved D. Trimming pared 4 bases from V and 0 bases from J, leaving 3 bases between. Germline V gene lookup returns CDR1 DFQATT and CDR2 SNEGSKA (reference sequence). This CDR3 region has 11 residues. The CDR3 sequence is CSATTNYGYTF. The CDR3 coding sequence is TGCAGTGCTACAACTAACTATGGCTACACCTTC.

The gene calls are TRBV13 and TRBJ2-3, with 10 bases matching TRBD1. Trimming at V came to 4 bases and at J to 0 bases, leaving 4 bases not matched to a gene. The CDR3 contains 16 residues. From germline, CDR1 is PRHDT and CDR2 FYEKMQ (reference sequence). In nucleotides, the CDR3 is TGTGCCAGCAGCTCCAAGGGACAGGGGAGCACAGATACGCAGTATTTT. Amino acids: CASSSKGQGSTDTQYF.

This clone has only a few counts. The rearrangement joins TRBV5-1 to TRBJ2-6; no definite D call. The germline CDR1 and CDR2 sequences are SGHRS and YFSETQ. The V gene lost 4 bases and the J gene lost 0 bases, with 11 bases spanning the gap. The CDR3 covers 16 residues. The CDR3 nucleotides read TGCGCCAGCAGCCCCGCCCTGCTCTCTGGGGCCAACGTCCTGACTTTC. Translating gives CASSPALLSGANVLTF.

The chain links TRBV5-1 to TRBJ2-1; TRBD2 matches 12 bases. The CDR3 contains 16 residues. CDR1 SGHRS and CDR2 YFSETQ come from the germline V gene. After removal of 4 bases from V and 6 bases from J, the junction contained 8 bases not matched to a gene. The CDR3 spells CASSPVTSGRSNEQFF. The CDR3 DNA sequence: TGCGCCAGCAGCCCCGTAACTAGCGGGAGGTCCAATGAGCAGTTCTTC.

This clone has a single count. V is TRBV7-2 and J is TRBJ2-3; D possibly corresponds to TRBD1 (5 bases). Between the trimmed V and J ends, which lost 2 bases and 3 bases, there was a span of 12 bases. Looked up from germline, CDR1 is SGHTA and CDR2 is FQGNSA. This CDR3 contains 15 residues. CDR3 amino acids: CASSLYGALTDTQYF. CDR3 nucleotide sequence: TGTGCCAGCAGCTTATATGGGGCTTTAACAGATACGCAGTATTTT.

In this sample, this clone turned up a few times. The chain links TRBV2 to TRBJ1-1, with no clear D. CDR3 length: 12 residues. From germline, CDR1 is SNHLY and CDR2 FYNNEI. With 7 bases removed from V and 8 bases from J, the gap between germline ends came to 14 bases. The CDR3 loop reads CASTRGPQEAFF. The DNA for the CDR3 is TGTGCCAGCACCCGAGGGCCGCAGGAAGCTTTCTTT.